This T cell receptor (beta chain) is drawn from a study of cytomegalovirus exposure and HLA in healthy donors. This CDR3 is built from 17 residues. From germline, CDR1 is SGHNT and CDR2 YYREEE (reference sequence). The J segment lost 1 base and the V segment lost 4 bases, leaving 11 bases of the junction unmatched. Concerning this clone: Its target is unknown.

Points from the study as a whole: When analyzed later, a missense DCLRE1C variant was found to be linked to TCR beta V- and J-gene trimming. Analysis performed later found roughly 17,000 TCR beta sequences associated with HLA alleles at 0.05 false discovery rate.

Primers: 60 Vbeta forward and 13 Jbeta reverse. Sequenced by immunoSEQ multiplex PCR; TCRdb stores in-frame clones only, minus some. Of roughly 120,000 clones in the sample, around 69% were seen once. The chain links TRBV5-4 to TRBJ2-5; the match to TRBD2 covers 9 bases. The TCR sequence derives from a woman aged 40 to 49 in good health and CMV-seropositive. Sample: PBMCs. CDR3 DNA: TGTGCCAGCAGCCCGAGCACTAGCGGGCCTGCCCAAGAGACCCAGTACTTC. Translation gives CASSPSTSGPAQETQYF.